These 9 T cell receptor beta chains came from one sample sequenced in a study of T cell responses to AZD1222 COVID-19 vaccine. Measured with immunoSEQ multiplex PCR; TCRdb has only the in-frame clones, and not every one. This sample carries more than 95,000 clones, roughly 85% of them seen once, and the ten largest clones take 3.5% to 5%. The sample in question was peripheral blood, obtained on day 0 of MenACWY control vaccination. All receptors come from an adult in good health.

This chain's CDR3 is CASSLTAYTDTQYF. As DNA, the CDR3 is TGTGCCAGCAGCTTGACAGCTTACACAGATACGCAGTATTTT. V usage is TRBV7-2 and J usage is TRBJ2-3; perhaps TRBD1 as D (5 bases). CDR1 and CDR2 (germline): SGHTA, FQGNSA. The CDR3 length is 14 residues. The V end was cut by 3 bases, the J end by 2 bases, with 9 bases between.

The chain joins TRBV28 to TRBJ2-7, with a tentative D call TRBD2 (7 bases). Germline V gene data show CDR1 as MDHEN and CDR2 as SYDVKM. The CDR3 consists of 15 residues. Trimming pared 7 bases from V and 3 bases from J, leaving 19 bases between. The CDR3 loop reads CASTGEGGTNYEQYF. The CDR3 DNA follows: TGTGCCAGCACGGGGGAGGGAGGGACAAACTACGAGCAGTACTTC. Full variable domain (outside the CDR3, taken from reference TRBV28 and TRBJ2-7): DVKVTQSSRYLVKRTGEKVFLECVQDMDHENMFWYRQDPGLGLRLIYFSYDVKMKEKGDIPEGYSVSREKKERFSLILESASTNQTSMYLCASTGEGGTNYEQYFGPGTRLTVT.

The rearrangement uses TRBV10-3 and TRBJ2-7; D perhaps matches TRBD2 (5 bases). CDR3 size: 14 residues. The V and J ends lost 5 bases and 3 bases respectively, with 14 bases between them. CDR1 is ENHRY and CDR2 is SYGVKD in the germline V gene. CDR3 DNA sequence: TGTGCCATCAGTTCCGCCGGGGATAACTACGAGCAGTACTTC. This sequence encodes CAISSAGDNYEQYF.

This clone has just one count. The chain links TRBV28 to TRBJ1-3, with D possibly TRBD1 on 5 matching bases. CDR3 length: 16 residues. Germline CDR1 and CDR2: MDHEN and SYDVKM. Deletions cut 5 bases from V and 4 bases from J, with 18 bases between. In nucleotides, the CDR3 is TGTGCCAGCAGTCCGTGGGGGGGAGTAGGAGGAAACACCATATATTTT. Translation gives CASSPWGGVGGNTIYF.

The gene calls are TRBV10-1 and TRBJ2-5; 10 bases are shared with TRBD2. Losses at the gene ends were 2 bases for V and 0 bases for J; bases not matched to a gene: 12. The CDR3 covers 19 residues. Germline CDR1 and CDR2: WNHNN and SYGVQD (reference sequence). CDR3 region: CASSEPTSGGETYQETQYF. The CDR3 DNA sequence: TGCGCCAGCAGTGAGCCCACCAGCGGGGGGGAAACGTACCAAGAGACCCAGTACTTC.

The chain carries TRBV5-4 and TRBJ2-5; TRBD2 is a possible D gene (5 bases). V dropped 4 bases and J dropped 1 base, with 14 bases sitting between them. The CDR3 totals 15 residues. The V gene's germline CDR1 is SGHNT and CDR2 YYREEE (reference sequence). Here the CDR3 reads CASSHAVAFQETQYF. CDR3 nucleotide sequence: TGTGCCAGCAGCCACGCCGTAGCGTTCCAAGAGACCCAGTACTTC.

This clone is a singleton in its sample. The chain joins TRBV27 to TRBJ1-1, with 8 bases lining up with TRBD1. Germline CDR1 and CDR2: MNHEY and SMNVEV (reference sequence). The CDR3 is 18 amino acids. With 0 bases clipped from V and 1 base from J, the junction kept 10 bases outside the gene matches. CDR3 DNA sequence: TGTGCCAGCAGTTTATCGAGTCCAGGGGGCAATGAGAACACTGAAGCTTTCTTT. Its translation: CASSLSSPGGNENTEAFF.

The V call is TRBV3-1 (or the pseudogene TRBV3-2), the J call TRBJ1-1, with D uncertain. Germline V CDR1 and CDR2: LGHDT, YNNKEL (reference sequence). Trimming removed 1 base at V and 1 base at J, with 10 bases between. This CDR3 has 15 amino acids. CDR3 sequence: CASSQGLSENTEAFF. The CDR3 DNA follows: TGTGCCAGCAGCCAAGGTCTCTCGGAGAACACTGAAGCTTTCTTT.

V and J are TRBV9 and TRBJ2-1; a weak D match, TRBD2 (5 bases). There are 16 residues in the CDR3. Trimming stripped 3 bases from V and 1 base from J, with 14 bases between. The germline CDR1 and CDR2 sequences are SGDLS and YYNGEE. The CDR3 DNA follows: TGTGCCAGCAGCGCCCATGCCCGGGGATCCTACAATGAGCAGTTCTTC. Its translation is CASSAHARGSYNEQFF.